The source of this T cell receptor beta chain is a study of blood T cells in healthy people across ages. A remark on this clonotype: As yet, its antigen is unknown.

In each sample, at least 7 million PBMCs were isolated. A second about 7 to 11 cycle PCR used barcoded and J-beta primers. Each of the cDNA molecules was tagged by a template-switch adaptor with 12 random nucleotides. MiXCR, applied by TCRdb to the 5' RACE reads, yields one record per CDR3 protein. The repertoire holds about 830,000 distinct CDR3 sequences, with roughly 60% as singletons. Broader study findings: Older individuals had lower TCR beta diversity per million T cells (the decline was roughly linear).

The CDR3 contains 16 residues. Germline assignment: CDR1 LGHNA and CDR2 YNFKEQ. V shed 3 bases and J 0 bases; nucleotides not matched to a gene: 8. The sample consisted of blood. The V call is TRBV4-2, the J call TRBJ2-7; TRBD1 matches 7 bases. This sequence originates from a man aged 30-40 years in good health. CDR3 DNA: TGTGCCAGCAGCCACCGGACAGGTCAGAGCTCCTACGAGCAGTACTTC. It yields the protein CASSHRTGQSSYEQYF.